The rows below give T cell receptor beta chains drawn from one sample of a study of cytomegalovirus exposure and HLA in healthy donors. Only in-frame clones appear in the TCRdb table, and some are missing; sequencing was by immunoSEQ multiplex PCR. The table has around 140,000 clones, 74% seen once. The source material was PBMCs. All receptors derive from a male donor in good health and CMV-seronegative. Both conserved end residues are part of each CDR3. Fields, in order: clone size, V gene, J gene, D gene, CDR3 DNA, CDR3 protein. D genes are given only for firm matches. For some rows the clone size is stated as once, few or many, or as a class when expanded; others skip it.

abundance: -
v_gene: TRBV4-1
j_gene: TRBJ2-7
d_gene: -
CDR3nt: TGCGCCAGCAGCCAAGACGGCCGGTCGGGCGAGCAGTACTTC
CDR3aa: CASSQDGRSGEQYF

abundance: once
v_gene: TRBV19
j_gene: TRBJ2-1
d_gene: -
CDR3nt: TGTGCCAGTAGTATAGGGCCAGGGCGGGATAACAGCAATGAGCAGTTCTTC
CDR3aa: CASSIGPGRDNSNEQFF

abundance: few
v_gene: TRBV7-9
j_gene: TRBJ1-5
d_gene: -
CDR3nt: TGTGCCAGCAGCGACAGGTATCAGCCCCAGCATTTT
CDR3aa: CASSDRYQPQHF

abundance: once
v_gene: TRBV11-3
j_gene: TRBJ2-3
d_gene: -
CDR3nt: TGTGCCAGCAGCTTCGGCAGGTCAGATACGCAGTATTTT
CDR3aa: CASSFGRSDTQYF

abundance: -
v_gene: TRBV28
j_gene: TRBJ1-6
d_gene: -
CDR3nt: TGTGCCAGCAGTTTGGGCCGGAACAATTCACCCCTCCACTTT
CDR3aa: CASSLGRNNSPLHF

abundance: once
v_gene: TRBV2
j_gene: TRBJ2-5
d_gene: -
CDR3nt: TGTGCCAGCAGTGTATCTCAGGGCCACCAAGAGACCCAGTACTTC
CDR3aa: CASSVSQGHQETQYF

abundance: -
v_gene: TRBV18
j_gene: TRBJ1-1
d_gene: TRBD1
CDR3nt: TGTGCCAGCTCACCACCTGACAGGGGGCACACTGAAGCTTTCTTT
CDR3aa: CASSPPDRGHTEAFF

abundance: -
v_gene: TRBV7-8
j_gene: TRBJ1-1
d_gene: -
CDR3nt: TGTGCCAGCAGCTTTAGACAGAGGAACACTGAAGCTTTCTTT
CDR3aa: CASSFRQRNTEAFF

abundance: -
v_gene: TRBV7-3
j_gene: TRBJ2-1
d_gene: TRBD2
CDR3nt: TGTGCCAGCAGCTTCGGTCTAGCGGGACTAAATGAGCAGTTCTTC
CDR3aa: CASSFGLAGLNEQFF

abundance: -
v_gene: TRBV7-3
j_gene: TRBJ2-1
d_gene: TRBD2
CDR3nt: TGTGCCAGCAGCTTAGTAGCTAGCGGATTCAATGAGCAGTTCTTC
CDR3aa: CASSLVASGFNEQFF

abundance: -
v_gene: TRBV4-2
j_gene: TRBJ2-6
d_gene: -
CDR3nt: TGTGCCAGCAGCCAAGACAGGGGCTCTGGGGCCAACGTCCTGACTTTC
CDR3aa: CASSQDRGSGANVLTF

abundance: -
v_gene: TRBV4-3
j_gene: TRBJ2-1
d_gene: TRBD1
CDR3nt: TGCGCCAGCAGCCAAGCCGACAGGGGCTACAATGAGCAGTTCTTC
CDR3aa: CASSQADRGYNEQFF

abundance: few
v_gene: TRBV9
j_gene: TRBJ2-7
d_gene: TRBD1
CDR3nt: TGTGCCAGCAGCGTAGCGTCAGGGGACAGCTACGAGCAGTACTTC
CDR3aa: CASSVASGDSYEQYF

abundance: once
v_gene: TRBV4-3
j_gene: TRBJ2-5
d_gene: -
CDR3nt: TGCGCCAGCAGCCAAGAAGGGGGAGTCCAAGAGACCCAGTACTTC
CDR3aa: CASSQEGGVQETQYF

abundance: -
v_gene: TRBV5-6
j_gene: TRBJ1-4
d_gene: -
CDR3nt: TGTGCCAGCAGCTCCGGGTATGGTGAAAAACTGTTTTTT
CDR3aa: CASSSGYGEKLFF

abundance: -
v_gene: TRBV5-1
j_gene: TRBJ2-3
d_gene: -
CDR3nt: TGCGCCAGCAGCTTGAAGGGTAGCGGCACAGATACGCAGTATTTT
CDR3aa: CASSLKGSGTDTQYF

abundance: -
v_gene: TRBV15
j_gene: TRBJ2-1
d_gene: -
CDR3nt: TGTGCCACCAGCACCCCCCAGGGGAGCTCCTACAATGAGCAGTTCTTC
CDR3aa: CATSTPQGSSYNEQFF

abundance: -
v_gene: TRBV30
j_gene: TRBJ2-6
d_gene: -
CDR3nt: TGTGCCTGGGGAACCCTTCGGAGTTCTGGGGCCAACGTCCTGACTTTC
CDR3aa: CAWGTLRSSGANVLTF

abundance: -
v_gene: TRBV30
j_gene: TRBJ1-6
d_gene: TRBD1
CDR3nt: TGTGCCTGGAGGAACCAGGGGGCTCACGGGGATTCACCCCTCCACTTT
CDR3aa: CAWRNQGAHGDSPLHF

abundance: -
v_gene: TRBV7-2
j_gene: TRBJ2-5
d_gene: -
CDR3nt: TGTGCCAGCAGCCCGACTAGGGGGGGCCGGGAGACCCAGTACTTC
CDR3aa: CASSPTRGGRETQYF

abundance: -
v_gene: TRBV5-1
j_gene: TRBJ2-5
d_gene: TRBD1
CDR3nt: TGCGCCAGCAGCTCCGCCGGGACAGGGTGGGCGGAGATCCAGTACTTC
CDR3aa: CASSSAGTGWAEIQYF

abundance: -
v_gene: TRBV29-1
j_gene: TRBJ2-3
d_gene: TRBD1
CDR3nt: TGCAGCGTTGACCAAGGATTCAGGGGGAGCACAGATACGCAGTATTTT
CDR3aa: CSVDQGFRGSTDTQYF

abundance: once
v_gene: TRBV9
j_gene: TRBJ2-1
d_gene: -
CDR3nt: TGTGCCAGCAGCGTAGGAGGGGGATTGAATGAGCAGTTCTTC
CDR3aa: CASSVGGGLNEQFF

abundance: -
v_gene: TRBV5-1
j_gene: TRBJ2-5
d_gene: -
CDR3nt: TGCGCCAGCAGCTTGGTACCTCCGACAGCTAACCAAGAGACCCAGTACTTC
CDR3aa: CASSLVPPTANQETQYF

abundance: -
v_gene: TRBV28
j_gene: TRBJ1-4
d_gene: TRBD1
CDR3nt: TGTGCCAGCAGTTCCGGGACAGGCAATGAAAAACTGTTTTTT
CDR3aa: CASSSGTGNEKLFF